This entry describes one T cell receptor beta chain. CDR1 and CDR2 from the germline V gene are SGHTA and FQGTGA. There are 13 residues in the CDR3. The V and J ends lost 2 bases and 4 bases respectively, with 8 bases between them. This sample stems from a study of blood T cell repertoires in COVID-19. Whole-study context: PBMCs, B-cell-depleted T cells, or T cells were the source of the cDNA or gDNA that made up the material.

Using immunoSEQ multiplex PCR, the repertoire was profiled, and TCRdb retains in-frame clones only, with some absent. The table records around 190,000 clones, 82% of them present only once. Seattle researchers signed up patients amid active infection and tracked them longitudinally. The sample comprised peripheral blood. The receptor was isolated from an older woman with COVID-19, enrolled during active disease. This chain joins TRBV7-3 and TRBJ1-2, with D tentatively TRBD1 (5 bases). The CDR3 here is CASSLAQGYGYTF. DNA for the CDR3: TGTGCCAGCAGCTTAGCGCAGGGCTATGGCTACACCTTC.